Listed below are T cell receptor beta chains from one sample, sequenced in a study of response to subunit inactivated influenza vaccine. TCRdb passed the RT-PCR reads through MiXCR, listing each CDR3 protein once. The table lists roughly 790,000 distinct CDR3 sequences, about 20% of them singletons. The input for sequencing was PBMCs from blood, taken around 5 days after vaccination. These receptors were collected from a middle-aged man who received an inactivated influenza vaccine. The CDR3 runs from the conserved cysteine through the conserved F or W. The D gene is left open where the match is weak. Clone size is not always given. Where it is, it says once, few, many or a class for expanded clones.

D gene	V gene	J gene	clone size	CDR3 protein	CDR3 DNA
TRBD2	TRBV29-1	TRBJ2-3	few	CSVGGGGAYTQYF	TGCAGCGTTGGGGGCGGGGGGGCCTATACGCAGTATTTT
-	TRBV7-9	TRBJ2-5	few	CASSLVRPGKETQYF	TGTGCCAGCAGCTTAGTCCGGCCCGGGAAAGAGACCCAGTACTTC
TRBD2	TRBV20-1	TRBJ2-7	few	CSASKAGPLYEQYF	TGCAGTGCTAGTAAAGCGGGACCCCTCTACGAGCAGTACTTC
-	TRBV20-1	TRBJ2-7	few	CSARSGIESYEQYF	TGCAGTGCTAGAAGTGGGATAGAGTCGTACGAGCAGTACTTC
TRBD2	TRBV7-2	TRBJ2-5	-	CASSLWAGEQETQYF	TGTGCCAGCAGCTTATGGGCGGGGGAACAAGAGACCCAGTACTTC
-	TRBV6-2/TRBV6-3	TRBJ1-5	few	CASSYFQGGQPQHF	TGTGCCAGCAGTTACTTTCAGGGAGGCCAGCCCCAGCATTTT
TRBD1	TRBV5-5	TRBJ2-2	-	CASSLGPGQGLFF	TGTGCCAGCAGCTTGGGACCGGGACAGGGGCTGTTTTTT
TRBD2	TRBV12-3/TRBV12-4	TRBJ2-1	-	CASSLRAVAGMLSSYNEQFF	TGTGCCAGCAGTTTACGGGCGGTAGCGGGGATGCTGAGCTCCTACAATGAGCAGTTCTTC
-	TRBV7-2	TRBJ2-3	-	CASSLAAVSRTDTQYF	TGTGCCAGCAGCTTAGCTGCGGTATCCCGCACAGATACGCAGTATTTT
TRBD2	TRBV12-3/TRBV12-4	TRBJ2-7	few	CASRIAGSSYEQYF	TGTGCCAGCAGAATAGCGGGGAGCTCCTACGAGCAGTACTTC
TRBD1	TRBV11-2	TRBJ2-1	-	CASSRDRAVDEQFF	TGTGCCAGCAGCCGGGACAGGGCGGTAGATGAGCAGTTCTTC
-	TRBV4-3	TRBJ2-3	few	CASSQAWEARDTQYF	TGCGCCAGCAGCCAAGCTTGGGAGGCAAGAGATACGCAGTATTTT
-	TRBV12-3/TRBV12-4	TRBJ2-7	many	CASSFGLPTYEQYF	TGTGCCAGCAGTTTTGGTCTCCCTACCTACGAGCAGTACTTC
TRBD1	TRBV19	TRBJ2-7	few	CASSFSPGTGGYEQYF	TGTGCCAGTAGTTTTTCCCCCGGGACAGGGGGCTACGAGCAGTACTTC
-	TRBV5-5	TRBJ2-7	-	CASSPGSASYEQYF	TGTGCCAGCAGCCCTGGGAGTGCGTCCTACGAGCAGTACTTC
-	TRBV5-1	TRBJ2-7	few	CASSLLDLAWDEQYF	TGCGCCAGCAGCTTGCTCGACTTAGCCTGGGACGAGCAGTACTTC
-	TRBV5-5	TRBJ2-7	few	CASSLEPRSSYEQYF	TGTGCCAGCAGCTTGGAACCGAGGAGCTCCTACGAGCAGTACTTC
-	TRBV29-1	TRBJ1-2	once	CSVLPSSMGGYTF	TGCAGCGTCCTCCCCAGTAGTATGGGGGGCTACACCTTC
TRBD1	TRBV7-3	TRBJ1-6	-	CASSPQGTVSSYNSPLHF	TGTGCCAGCAGCCCGCAGGGGACAGTCAGCTCCTATAATTCACCCCTCCACTTT
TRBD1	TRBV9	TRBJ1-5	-	CASSVGTGIQPQHF	TGTGCCAGCAGCGTAGGGACAGGGATTCAGCCCCAGCATTTT
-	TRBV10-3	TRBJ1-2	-	CAISAEANYGYTF	TGTGCCATCAGTGCAGAAGCTAACTATGGCTACACCTTC
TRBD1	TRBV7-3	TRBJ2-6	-	CASSLRGTGDSGANVLTF	TGTGCCAGCAGCTTAAGAGGGACAGGCGACTCTGGGGCCAACGTCCTGACTTTC
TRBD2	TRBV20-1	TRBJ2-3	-	CSARDPSGRRGDTQYF	TGCAGTGCTAGAGACCCTAGCGGGAGACGTGGAGATACGCAGTATTTT